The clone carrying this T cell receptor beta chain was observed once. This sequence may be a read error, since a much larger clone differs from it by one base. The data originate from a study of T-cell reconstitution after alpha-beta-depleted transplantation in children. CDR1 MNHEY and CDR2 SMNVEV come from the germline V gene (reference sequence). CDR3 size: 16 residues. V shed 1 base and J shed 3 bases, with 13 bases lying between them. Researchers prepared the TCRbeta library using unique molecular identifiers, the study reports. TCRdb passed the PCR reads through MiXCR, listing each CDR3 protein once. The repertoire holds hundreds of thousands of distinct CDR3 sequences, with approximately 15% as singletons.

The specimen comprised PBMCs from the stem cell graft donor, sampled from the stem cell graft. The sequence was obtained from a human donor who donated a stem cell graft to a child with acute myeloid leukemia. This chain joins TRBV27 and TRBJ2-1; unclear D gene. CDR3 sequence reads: CASSLYPTSYYNEQFF. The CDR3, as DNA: TGTGCCAGCAGTTTATACCCCACGAGCTACTACAATGAGCAGTTCTTC.